One sample yielded the 17 T cell receptor beta chains listed below, sequenced in a study of T cell repertoires in cytomegalovirus infection. What these receptors recognize is not known. Each CDR3 protein is one row after TCRdb ran MiXCR on the reads. Counted here are just over 450,000 distinct CDR3 sequences, under 45% occurring once; the ten biggest clones make up about 39%. The sample in question was cultured PBMCs, obtained from culture after CMV antigen stimulation. These receptor sequences come from a human donor in good health (CMV status not recorded). Some clones in this sample may be carry-over from other donors' samples.

The genes are TRBV7-6 and TRBJ2-5; perhaps TRBD2 as D (6 bases). This CDR3 contains 16 residues. With 2 bases removed from V and 5 bases from J, the gap between germline ends came to 18 bases. CDR1 is SGHVS and CDR2 is FNYEAQ in the germline V gene. This CDR3 is CASSLNQGGGGETQYF. DNA for the CDR3: TGTGCCAGCAGCTTAAATCAGGGTGGGGGAGGTGAGACCCAGTACTTC.

The J gene is TRBJ2-3, the V gene TRBV6-1; D may be TRBD1 (5 bases). Germline V gives CDR1 MNHNS, CDR2 SASEGT. The CDR3 sequence is 15 residues long. Trimming shortened V by 0 bases and J by 2 bases, and 9 bases separated the two germline ends. DNA for the CDR3: TGTGCCAGCAGTGAAGCGGGGCCCGACACAGATACGCAGTATTTT. Amino acids: CASSEAGPDTDTQYF.

V is TRBV20-1 and J is TRBJ2-3; a possible D gene is TRBD1 (6 bases). The ends were cut back, 3 bases at V and 6 bases at J, with 7 bases in the middle. CDR3 length: 11 amino acids. Germline V gene data show CDR1 as DFQATT and CDR2 as SNEGSKA (reference sequence). CDR3 bases: TGCAGTGCTAGCCAGGGGGATACGCAGTATTTT. Residues: CSASQGDTQYF.

The genes are TRBV7-6 and TRBJ2-7, with D hard to call. Trimming left V 8 bases short and J 5 bases short, with 19 bases between. This CDR3 is built from 14 residues. Germline-derived CDR1 and CDR2 are SGHVS and FNYEAQ. Here the CDR3 DNA reads TGTGCCAGCGGGTTGGCAGCGAACCCCAACGAGCAGTACTTC. Its translation: CASGLAANPNEQYF.

The CDR3 region has the DNA TGTGCCAGCAGCTTACGATCCCTGACGGGAGAGACCCAGTACTTC. Encoded protein: CASSLRSLTGETQYF. The chain recombines TRBV11-2 with TRBJ2-5; D call uncertain. Germline V lookup: CDR1 SGHAT, CDR2 FQNNGV. V lost 2 bases and J 4 bases, leaving 14 bases between the germline ends. The CDR3 covers 15 residues.

The rearrangement joins TRBV12-3 or TRBV12-4 to TRBJ1-5; 7 bases fit TRBD1. Trimming at V came to 3 bases and at J to 0 bases, leaving 2 bases not matched to a gene. This CDR3 comprises 15 residues. CDR3 coding DNA: TGTGCCAGCAGTTTCCAGGGGGATAGCAATCAGCCCCAGCATTTT. Translating gives CASSFQGDSNQPQHF.

DNA of the CDR3: TGTGCCAGCAGCTTAGCTAGCGGGGGGGCTGATGAGCAGTTCTTC. As protein: CASSLASGGADEQFF. The chain links TRBV7-2 to TRBJ2-1; 11 bases agree with TRBD2. This CDR3 region has 15 residues. Per the germline V gene, CDR1 is SGHTA and CDR2 is FQGNSA. V lost 0 bases, J lost 8 bases, and 3 bases stayed unmatched.

V gene TRBV13 combines with J gene TRBJ2-7, with D possibly matching TRBD1 (6 bases). Germline CDR1 reads PRHDT; CDR2 reads FYEKMQ (reference sequence). The CDR3 totals 16 residues. V gave up 0 bases and J gave up 2 bases, with 14 bases separating them. The CDR3 loop is CASSLGFGQSPYEQYF. The CDR3 DNA sequence: TGTGCCAGCAGCTTAGGCTTCGGACAGAGCCCCTACGAGCAGTACTTC.

The J gene is TRBJ2-1, the V gene TRBV27; 8 nucleotides line up with TRBD2. The V gene's germline CDR1 is MNHEY and CDR2 SMNVEV (reference sequence). This CDR3 contains 15 residues. The V and J ends lost 9 bases and 0 bases, in that order; junction bases with no gene match: 7. The CDR3 sequence: CASLPGGGSYNEQFF. The CDR3 nucleotides are TGTGCCAGTCTTCCGGGAGGGGGCTCCTACAATGAGCAGTTCTTC.

J is TRBJ2-3 and V is TRBV5-1, with D unresolved. Germline V gene lookup returns CDR1 SGHRS and CDR2 YFSETQ. Trimming shortened V by 9 bases and J by 5 bases, and 4 bases separated the two germline ends. The CDR3 runs to 9 residues. Here the CDR3 reads CATLDTQYF. CDR3 nucleotide sequence: TGCGCCACCTTAGATACGCAGTATTTT.

V usage is TRBV12-3 or TRBV12-4 and J usage is TRBJ2-1; 7 bases align to TRBD2. The CDR3 is 14 amino acids. V lost 0 bases and J lost 9; bases outside the gene matches: 5. In nucleotides, the CDR3 is TGTGCCAGCAGTTTAGCGGGAGGGCCCGGTGAGCAGTTCTTC. This gives the protein CASSLAGGPGEQFF.

The chain uses TRBV4-1 and TRBJ1-2; the D is unclear. CDR1 MGHRA and CDR2 YSYEKL come from the germline V gene. With 2 bases removed from V and 4 bases from J, the gap between germline ends came to 14 bases. This CDR3 region has 15 residues. CDR3 in DNA: TGCGCCAGCAGCCAACCCCGCCGTGCCGGCTATGGCTACACCTTC. Protein: CASSQPRRAGYGYTF.

The chain combines TRBV7-3 with TRBJ2-5; no reliable D call. Per the germline V gene, CDR1 is SGHTA and CDR2 is FQGTGA. This CDR3 has 14 residues. V was clipped by 3 bases and J by 0 bases, with 8 bases between them. The CDR3 sequence is CASSFPRDQETQYF. CDR3 in DNA: TGTGCCAGCAGCTTCCCAAGGGACCAAGAGACCCAGTACTTC. The full variable domain, its missing parts supplied by reference TRBV7-3 and TRBJ2-5, is GAGVSQTPSNKVTEKGKYVELRCDPISGHTALYWYRQSLGQGPEFLIYFQGTGAADDSGLPNDRFFAVRPEGSVSTLKIQRTERGDSAVYLCASSFPRDQETQYFGPGTRLLVL.

This clonotype was counted between two and nine times. This chain uses TRBV19 with TRBJ2-2; TRBD2 agrees at 11 bases. This CDR3 has 17 amino acids. J lost 2 bases, V lost 6 bases, and 8 bases had no gene match. Germline values: CDR1 LNHDA, CDR2 SQIVND (reference sequence). CDR3 DNA sequence: TGTGCCAGTAGCCATACTAGCGGGGGCCCTAACACCGGGGAGCTGTTTTTT. This sequence encodes CASSHTSGGPNTGELFF.

The chain is built from TRBV11-2 and TRBJ1-1; the match to TRBD1 covers 8 bases. Germline loops: CDR1 SGHAT, CDR2 FQNNGV. There are 14 residues in the CDR3. The CDR3 spells CGSNRGIGNTEAFF. Written as DNA, the CDR3 is TGTGGGTCAAACAGGGGGATAGGAAACACTGAAGCTTTCTTT.

This rearrangement joins TRBV7-2 to TRBJ2-3, with D unresolved. The germline V and J ends were trimmed by 3 bases and 3 bases, with 7 bases remaining between them. Germline CDR1 is SGHTA and CDR2 is FQGNSA. CDR3 length equals 13 residues. The CDR3 spells CASSFLSTDTQYF. The CDR3 DNA follows: TGTGCCAGCAGCTTTCTTTCGACAGATACGCAGTATTTT.

This chain joins TRBV6-2 or TRBV6-3 and TRBJ1-5, with D tentatively TRBD1 (6 bases). Trimming stripped 6 bases from V and 7 bases from J, with 19 bases between. The length of the CDR3 is 15 residues. Germline loops: CDR1 MNHEY, CDR2 SVGEGT. CDR3 sequence reads: CASRARGMNWQPQHF. In nucleotides, the CDR3 is TGTGCCAGCAGAGCGAGGGGGATGAATTGGCAGCCCCAGCATTTT.